This T cell receptor beta chain came from a study of shared clonotypes between healthy human individuals. Method: immunoSEQ multiplex PCR; TCRdb's copy keeps in-frame clones and lacks some. The sample lists 2 million to 3 million clones; over 85% were seen once. On this clone itself: What it recognizes is unknown.

Recent acute infections and vaccinations were absent in the healthy HIV-negative adult donors. Into CD45RA+ naive and CD45RA-negative memory subsets, the CD4+ cells were split. Germline loops: CDR1 LNHDA, CDR2 SQIVND (reference sequence). The CDR3 has 15 amino acids. V was trimmed by 9 bases and J by 0 bases, leaving 14 bases between them. General study points: Exclusively blood specimens were collected; tissue repertoires likely differ.

The gene calls are TRBV19 and TRBJ2-2; a weak D match, TRBD1 (6 bases). The sequence derives from a man between 18 and 35 years old in good health. Some clones in this sample may be carry-over from other donors' samples. The sample consisted of naive CD4+ T cells from PBMCs. Stated subset: CD45RA+ positively selected. The DNA for the CDR3 is TGTGCCAGCGCCATACAGGGAGCGAACACCGGGGAGCTGTTTTTT. Translation: CASAIQGANTGELFF.